The rows below give T cell receptor beta chains drawn from one sample of a study of regulatory T cells in long-lasting Graves disease. TCRdb passed the multiplex PCR reads through MiXCR, listing each CDR3 protein once. The sample has 500,000 or so distinct CDR3 sequences, 15% to 20% seen once. These same data were also listed under a study on T cells in Graves' hyperthyroidism and ophthalmopathy.

The sequencing used peripheral blood mononuclear cells (PBMCs), collected at new diagnosis, from a patient treated with antithyroid drugs. The source of these receptors is a man aged 40-50 years with Graves disease. The CDR3 runs from the conserved cysteine through the conserved F or W. A D gene is named only where the DNA matches it firmly. Part of the rows lack a size; the others show once, few, many or a class for expanded clones.

d_call	v_call	j_call	clone_size	cdr3_nt	cdr3_aa
TRBD1	TRBV20-1	TRBJ1-1	many	TGCAGTGCAAGAGGTCAGGGGGGGAACACTGAAGCTTTCTTT	CSARGQGGNTEAFF
NA	TRBV29-1	TRBJ1-1	many	TGCAGCGCCTCACAGGGATCCCATACTGAAGCTTTCTTT	CSASQGSHTEAFF
TRBD1	TRBV28	TRBJ2-4	many	TGTGCCAGCAGTTTTCAGGGGGCGCACAAAAACATTCAGTACTTC	CASSFQGAHKNIQYF
NA	TRBV7-6	TRBJ2-7	few	TGTGCCAGCAGACCCAGGGATGCCTACGAGCAGTACTTC	CASRPRDAYEQYF
NA	TRBV2	TRBJ1-5	many	TGTGCCAGCAGTGAAGGGAGGACCTGGGAGCCCCAGCATTTT	CASSEGRTWEPQHF
TRBD2	TRBV2	TRBJ2-2	NA	TGTGCCAGCATAGGGACTAGCGGGAGTCCCGGGGAGCTGTTTTTT	CASIGTSGSPGELFF
NA	TRBV10-3	TRBJ2-3	NA	TGTGCAACCAGGGCAGGGGATAGCACAGATACGCAGTATTTT	CATRAGDSTDTQYF
NA	TRBV9	TRBJ2-5	few	TGTGCCAGCAGCAGTCAGGGGGGGGCCCAAGAGACCCAGTACTTC	CASSSQGGAQETQYF
NA	TRBV30	TRBJ2-1	many	TGTGCCGCCATCCCCATACAGAGTTACAATGAGCAGTTCTTC	CAAIPIQSYNEQFF
NA	TRBV28	TRBJ2-7	many	TGTGCCAGCAGTCCTGACAGGACCTACGAGCAGTACTTC	CASSPDRTYEQYF
NA	TRBV28	TRBJ2-7	many	TGTGCCAGCAGTTTAACAGGCGATCAGGTCTCCAACGAGCAGTACTTC	CASSLTGDQVSNEQYF
NA	TRBV3-1	TRBJ2-2	many	TGTGCCAGCAGCCAAGATCGATCGGGACATAACACCGGGGAGCTGTTTTTT	CASSQDRSGHNTGELFF
NA	TRBV2	TRBJ2-7	many	TGTGCCAGCAGCTTCGGGACCTACGAGCAGTACTTC	CASSFGTYEQYF
TRBD2	TRBV6-1	TRBJ2-5	NA	TGTGCCAGCAGCGTCACCGGACTAGCGTCAGAGACCCAGTACTTC	CASSVTGLASETQYF
NA	TRBV3-1	TRBJ1-5	NA	TGTGCCAGCAGCCAAGACCGAGGGGGAAGTCAGCCCCAGCATTTT	CASSQDRGGSQPQHF
TRBD2	TRBV28	TRBJ2-3	many	TGTGCCAGCAGTTACCCCACCCGGGAGGGGGTAGATACGCAGTATTTT	CASSYPTREGVDTQYF
NA	TRBV19	TRBJ2-1	NA	TGTGCCAGTAGTATTCCGGGAGCCATATTAGCCAATGAGCAGTTCTTC	CASSIPGAILANEQFF
NA	TRBV9	TRBJ2-1	many	TGTGCCAGCAGCGAAACAGGGGGGGCCTACAATGAGCAGTTCTTC	CASSETGGAYNEQFF
TRBD2	TRBV12-5	TRBJ2-2	NA	TGTGCTAGTGGTTCGGGACTAGCGGGAAACACCGGGGAGCTGTTTTTT	CASGSGLAGNTGELFF
NA	TRBV2	TRBJ1-2	many	TGTGCCAGCAGTGAAGAAAGGGTTTTCTATGGCTACACCTTC	CASSEERVFYGYTF
NA	TRBV28	TRBJ2-7	many	TGTGCCAGCCAAGCCGGGGCCATTCCCTACGAGCAGTACTTC	CASQAGAIPYEQYF
TRBD1	TRBV6-2/TRBV6-3	TRBJ1-2	NA	TGTGCCAGCAGTTACGGGCAGGGGGCGCGTGGCTACACCTTC	CASSYGQGARGYTF
TRBD1	TRBV7-3	TRBJ2-2	NA	TGTGCCAGCAGCTCTCCTACAGGGGGATCGTACACCGGGGAGCTGTTTTTT	CASSSPTGGSYTGELFF
TRBD2	TRBV24-1	TRBJ2-1	many	TGTGCCACCAGTGATACGGGACTAGCGGGAAATGAGCAGTTCTTC	CATSDTGLAGNEQFF
NA	TRBV11-2	TRBJ1-6	many	TGTGCCAGCAGCCAACGGACACGGTGGAAAAATTCACCCCTCCACTTT	CASSQRTRWKNSPLHF
NA	TRBV20-1	TRBJ1-1	NA	TGCAGTGCTAGGGGACAGAACACTGAAGCTTTCTTT	CSARGQNTEAFF
TRBD1	TRBV5-1	TRBJ1-1	many	TGCGCCAGCAGCTTGAGAGCGCGGACAGGGGATACTGAAGCTTTCTTT	CASSLRARTGDTEAFF
NA	TRBV30	TRBJ2-7	NA	TGTGCCTGGAACGTGGGCGGAGGGCCCGAGCAGTACTTC	CAWNVGGGPEQYF
TRBD1	TRBV19	TRBJ2-1	few	TGTGCCAGCAGTCCACCGGGACAGGGGGCGGGCAATGAGCAGTTCTTC	CASSPPGQGAGNEQFF
TRBD1	TRBV12-3/TRBV12-4	TRBJ2-3	many	TGTGCCAGCACCCACAGGGGTCGTCTCGGGACGACCACAGATACGCAGTATTTT	CASTHRGRLGTTTDTQYF
TRBD1	TRBV30	TRBJ2-7	many	TGTGCCTCGGTTGGGGGACAGGGCTACGAGCAGTACTTC	CASVGGQGYEQYF
NA	TRBV9	TRBJ2-5	few	TGTGCCAGTTCCTCCCACTCAGGTATACAAGAGACCCAGTACTTC	CASSSHSGIQETQYF
NA	TRBV30	TRBJ1-1	many	TGTGCCTGGAGTGCTGGGGATTTCACTGAAGCTTTCTTT	CAWSAGDFTEAFF
NA	TRBV4-2	TRBJ2-5	few	TGTGCCAGCAGCCAAGCGGCGGGCCAAGAGACCCAGTACTTC	CASSQAAGQETQYF
NA	TRBV6-1	TRBJ2-3	many	TGTGCCAGCAGTGAAGGGGGTAGCAGCACAGATACGCAGTATTTT	CASSEGGSSTDTQYF
TRBD2	TRBV4-2	TRBJ2-7	few	TGTGCCAGCAGCCAAGATTGGGTAGCGGGATTTGTCGAGCAGTACTTC	CASSQDWVAGFVEQYF
TRBD2	TRBV11-2	TRBJ2-1	many	TGTGCCAGCAGCTCCGACGGGACTAGTTCTGATGAGCAGTTCTTC	CASSSDGTSSDEQFF
NA	TRBV6-4	TRBJ1-1	NA	TGTGCCAGCAGCGCATCGGACAACACTGAAGCTTTCTTT	CASSASDNTEAFF
NA	TRBV2	TRBJ1-2	many	TGTGCCAGCAGTGAATGGGGCGGTGAAATGAGGGGCTACACCTTC	CASSEWGGEMRGYTF
NA	TRBV30	TRBJ2-1	NA	TGTGCCTGGAGAATTAGCGTAGGAGGGCACGCCTACAATGAGCAGTTCTTC	CAWRISVGGHAYNEQFF
TRBD2	TRBV28	TRBJ2-3	few	TGTGCCAGCGTAGCGGGAGATTACACAGATACGCAGTATTTT	CASVAGDYTDTQYF
NA	TRBV20-1	TRBJ2-5	many	TGCAGTGCCGAGCTAGCGGAGAGGGGGGAGACCCAGTACTTC	CSAELAERGETQYF
NA	TRBV3-1	TRBJ1-1	NA	TGTGCCAGCAGCTTTCGACAGGCTCCCACTGAAGCTTTCTTT	CASSFRQAPTEAFF
NA	TRBV28	TRBJ1-5	many	TGTGCCAGCAACACCGAGGCAGTTGGACAGCCCCAGCATTTT	CASNTEAVGQPQHF
TRBD2	TRBV30	TRBJ2-2	many	TGTGCCTGGAGTGGGAGCGGGGCGAACACCGGGGAGCTGTTTTTT	CAWSGSGANTGELFF
NA	TRBV20-1	TRBJ2-1	NA	TGCAGTGCTAGTTCTAGCGCCTACAATGAGCAGTTCTTC	CSASSSAYNEQFF
TRBD2	TRBV7-2	TRBJ2-1	many	TGTGCCAGCAGCCGAAAGCGGGAGGGGAGCTCCTACAATGAGCAGTTCTTC	CASSRKREGSSYNEQFF
NA	TRBV6-2/TRBV6-3	TRBJ2-2	NA	TGTGCCAGCAGTCAAAAGACAGGTTATCCACCGGGGAAGGTGTTTTTT	CASSQKTGYPPGKVFF
NA	TRBV28	TRBJ2-1	many	TGTGCCAGCAATCGGCTCAGCTCCTACAATGAGCAGTTCTTC	CASNRLSSYNEQFF
NA	TRBV12-3/TRBV12-4	TRBJ2-3	many	TGTGCCAGCAGCCAATCTTACACAGATACGCAGTATTTT	CASSQSYTDTQYF
NA	TRBV5-1	TRBJ1-1	many	TGCGCCAGCAGCTCTGGCGGGTCTCCGAACACTGAAGCTTTCTTT	CASSSGGSPNTEAFF
NA	TRBV24-1	TRBJ2-1	many	TGTGCCACCAGTGACTCTAGCTTGGGGAATGAGCAGTTCTTC	CATSDSSLGNEQFF
NA	TRBV18	TRBJ2-3	many	TGTGCCAGCTCACCACAGGGGATAGATACGCAGTATTTT	CASSPQGIDTQYF
TRBD2	TRBV7-9	TRBJ2-7	many	TGTGCCAGCAGCTCCACAGGGCCCGGGACTAGCGGGAGCTACGAGCAGTACTTC	CASSSTGPGTSGSYEQYF
NA	TRBV11-2	TRBJ2-1	many	TGTGCCAGCAGCCCGAGCGGGGAGCAGTTCTTC	CASSPSGEQFF
TRBD1	TRBV30	TRBJ1-2	many	TGTGCCTGGAGTAGGACAGGAGCTAACTATGGCTACACCTTC	CAWSRTGANYGYTF